This is a list of T cell receptor beta chains from one sample in a study of T cells in Graves' hyperthyroidism and ophthalmopathy. TCRdb reanalysed the multiplex PCR reads using MiXCR and keeps one entry per CDR3 protein. This table holds 450,000 to 600,000 distinct CDR3 sequences, around 13% found once. Sequences were obtained from blood. These receptors were taken from a woman in her forties with Graves' hyperthyroidism. CDR3s include the opening cysteine and the closing phenylalanine or tryptophan. The D gene is left open where the match is weak. Part of the rows lack a size; the others show once, few, many or a class for expanded clones.

v_gene,d_gene,abundance,j_gene,CDR3nt,CDR3aa
TRBV28,TRBD1,many,TRBJ2-2,TGTGCCAGCAGCCTTCACAGGGGATCGGGCACCGGGGAGCTGTTTTTT,CASSLHRGSGTGELFF
TRBV13,TRBD1,many,TRBJ1-1,TGTGCCAGCAGCTTAGAGAGGACAGGGAACACTGAAGCTTTCTTT,CASSLERTGNTEAFF
TRBV20-1,-,-,TRBJ2-5,TGCAGTGCGCGACTCGCTGCAGGGTCAGAGACCCAGTACTTC,CSARLAAGSETQYF
TRBV28,-,few,TRBJ1-1,TGTGCCAGCGAGGACCACAGGGATAACACTGAAGCTTTCTTT,CASEDHRDNTEAFF
TRBV7-8,TRBD2,many,TRBJ2-7,TGTGCCAGCAGGCGGCCGGGACTAGCGCGATACGAGCAGTACTTC,CASRRPGLARYEQYF
TRBV7-3,TRBD2,-,TRBJ2-3,TGTGCCAGCAGCTTAGTGCTAGCGGGAGGGCCAGGTACAGATACGCAGTATTTT,CASSLVLAGGPGTDTQYF
TRBV24-1,TRBD1,few,TRBJ2-1,TGTGCCACCAGTGATTTGCAAGGGTCGACAGGGGAGAATGAGCAGTTCTTC,CATSDLQGSTGENEQFF
TRBV9,TRBD1,few,TRBJ2-2,TGTGCCAGCAGGCAGGGACAGGGGATGGACACCGGGGAGCTGTTTTTT,CASRQGQGMDTGELFF
TRBV29-1,-,many,TRBJ2-7,TGCAGCGTTGAGGCCAGCGGAGGATACGAGCAGTACTTC,CSVEASGGYEQYF
TRBV20-1,TRBD2,few,TRBJ2-6,TGCAGTGCTAGTCCCCTAGCGGGAGGGTCTGGGGCCAACGTCCTGACTTTC,CSASPLAGGSGANVLTF
TRBV28,-,many,TRBJ2-7,TGTGCCAGCAGTTTTACGCTTGAAAGCCTTTTATACGAGCAGTACTTC,CASSFTLESLLYEQYF
TRBV5-8,TRBD2,many,TRBJ2-5,TGTGCCAGCAGCAAGGGACTAGCGGACCAAGAGACCCAGTACTTC,CASSKGLADQETQYF
TRBV6-1,-,many,TRBJ2-5,TGTGCCAGCAGTCCCCCAGGTCATAGGGAGACCCAGTACTTC,CASSPPGHRETQYF
TRBV7-9,-,many,TRBJ1-1,TGTGCCAGCAGACGGACAGCCGAGAACACTGAAGCTTTCTTT,CASRRTAENTEAFF
TRBV5-6,-,-,TRBJ1-5,TGTGCCAGCAGCTTGGGGGGGGCGCGGGGATCGTCCCAGCATTTT,CASSLGGARGSSQHF
TRBV6-1,-,few,TRBJ2-7,TGTGCCAGCGGGCCTGGGGCTCTTCGGCAGTACTTC,CASGPGALRQYF
TRBV11-3,-,many,TRBJ1-5,TGTGCCAGCAGCTTAGGGCCGCTACAGCCCCAGCATTTT,CASSLGPLQPQHF
TRBV12-3/TRBV12-4,-,-,TRBJ2-2,TGTGCCAGCACTACTAGGGTCTCCGGGGAGCTGTTTTTT,CASTTRVSGELFF
TRBV12-3/TRBV12-4,-,-,TRBJ2-1,TGTGCCAGCAGCTTACTCGGGAGTCTCTCCTACAATGAGCAGTTCTTC,CASSLLGSLSYNEQFF
TRBV11-2,TRBD1,many,TRBJ1-3,TGTGCCAGCAGCTTGGACAGGCCGAGCTCTGGAAACACCATATATTTT,CASSLDRPSSGNTIYF
TRBV5-1,-,many,TRBJ1-2,TGCGCCAGCAGCTTGGGGCACAGGGATGGGGGCTACACCTTC,CASSLGHRDGGYTF
TRBV24-1,-,many,TRBJ1-5,TGTGCCACCAGCGCAACCCCCGGACAGCCCCAGCATTTT,CATSATPGQPQHF
TRBV11-2,-,many,TRBJ2-7,TGTGCCAGCAGCGCCACAGGGCGCCTTCACGAGCAATACTTC,CASSATGRLHEQYF
TRBV4-1,-,few,TRBJ2-5,TGCGCCAGCAGCCACCTCACCGGGACGGACCAAGAGACCCAGTACTTC,CASSHLTGTDQETQYF
TRBV9,-,many,TRBJ1-2,TGTGCCAGCAGCGTAGTAGACTATGGCTACACCTTC,CASSVVDYGYTF
TRBV6-2/TRBV6-3,-,many,TRBJ2-1,TGTGCCAGCAGCACTTACCGGGGGTCCTCCTACAATGAGCAGTTCTTC,CASSTYRGSSYNEQFF
TRBV28,TRBD1,many,TRBJ1-5,TGTGCCAGCAGTCCACCCTTGGGACAGGTGGATCAGCCCCAGCATTTT,CASSPPLGQVDQPQHF
TRBV7-2,-,many,TRBJ2-7,TGTGCCAGCAGCTTCCTTTCTACGGCACGCCAGTACGAGCAGTACTTC,CASSFLSTARQYEQYF
TRBV30,TRBD2,-,TRBJ2-7,TGTGCCTGGAGTGATAACGGACTAGGCAAGCCCCACGAGCAGTACTTC,CAWSDNGLGKPHEQYF
TRBV7-9,TRBD2,few,TRBJ2-7,TGTGCCAGCAGCTTCTTGGATAGCGGGATAGTCTCCTACGAGCAGTACTTC,CASSFLDSGIVSYEQYF
TRBV28,-,many,TRBJ2-2,TGTGCCAGCAGTCAAACAGGGACGAACACCGGGGAGCTGTTTTTT,CASSQTGTNTGELFF
TRBV3-1,-,many,TRBJ1-2,TGTGCCAGCAGCCAAGAGTATCGGGCACAAGTAAACTATGGCTACACCTTC,CASSQEYRAQVNYGYTF
TRBV7-9,TRBD1,few,TRBJ2-6,TGTGCCAGCAGCAACCCGGGACAGGAACAATATAGGGCCAACGTCCTGACTTTC,CASSNPGQEQYRANVLTF
TRBV13,TRBD2,many,TRBJ2-7,TGTGCCAGCAGCATTAGCGGGAGTCATTACGAGCAGTACTTC,CASSISGSHYEQYF
TRBV3-1,-,many,TRBJ2-5,TGTGCCAGCAGCCAAGAGGGTGGTCAGACCCAGTACTTC,CASSQEGGQTQYF
TRBV4-2,-,-,TRBJ1-4,TGTGCCAGCAGCCAAGATAAAAATTTGGCGGAAAAACTGTTTTTT,CASSQDKNLAEKLFF
TRBV3-1,-,many,TRBJ2-7,TGTGCCAGCAGCTTTGGGGCGGCCGCCGTGGCCGAGCAGTACTTC,CASSFGAAAVAEQYF
TRBV12-3/TRBV12-4,-,many,TRBJ1-5,TGTGCCAGCAGTTTCGAGGGAATTTATCAGCCCCAGCATTTT,CASSFEGIYQPQHF
TRBV20-1,-,-,TRBJ2-5,TGCAGTGCCATTACTAGACAAGAGACCCAGTACTTC,CSAITRQETQYF
TRBV6-4,TRBD1,-,TRBJ2-7,TGTGCCAGCAGGGGGGACAGGGGGATCCCGTACGAGCAGTACTTC,CASRGDRGIPYEQYF
TRBV20-1,TRBD1,many,TRBJ2-4,TGCAGTGCTAGAGGACTGCGACAGGGGGAGGGAAACATTCAGTACTTC,CSARGLRQGEGNIQYF
TRBV11-2,-,many,TRBJ2-5,TGTGCCAGCAGCCTAGGAGGGGCCTTCGGCGGGTACCAAGAGACCCAGTACTTC,CASSLGGAFGGYQETQYF
TRBV15,-,many,TRBJ2-1,TGTGCCACCAGCAGAGAGGCGGCTCCTCGAAGGGACAATGAGCAGTTCTTC,CATSREAAPRRDNEQFF
TRBV7-7,TRBD2,many,TRBJ2-7,TGTGCTAGCAGTCATAAGCCTAGCGGGAACCACGAGCAGTACTTC,CASSHKPSGNHEQYF
TRBV5-6,-,-,TRBJ2-5,TGTGCCAGCAGCCGACCCCAATGGTACCAAGAGACCCAGTACTTC,CASSRPQWYQETQYF
TRBV5-1,TRBD1,-,TRBJ1-1,TGCGCCAGCAGCTTACAGGGGGCGTCTGAAGCTTTCTTT,CASSLQGASEAFF
TRBV6-5,TRBD1,many,TRBJ2-5,TGTGCCAGCAGTTACATATCGGGACAGGGATTTCGGGACCAGTACTTC,CASSYISGQGFRDQYF
TRBV2,-,many,TRBJ2-7,TGTGCCAGCAGCCCCCGCGGCGGGACCTACGAGCAGTACTTC,CASSPRGGTYEQYF
TRBV11-2,TRBD1,few,TRBJ1-3,TGTGCCAGCAGCTTGGGGGGGACAGGCGCCTCTGGAAACACCATATATTTT,CASSLGGTGASGNTIYF
TRBV3-1,-,many,TRBJ2-3,TGTGCCAGCAGGCCGGACAGCAACACAGATACGCAGTATTTT,CASRPDSNTDTQYF
TRBV9,TRBD2,-,TRBJ2-2,TGTGCCAGCAAAAGGACTAGCGGGAACACCGGGGAGCTGTTTTTT,CASKRTSGNTGELFF